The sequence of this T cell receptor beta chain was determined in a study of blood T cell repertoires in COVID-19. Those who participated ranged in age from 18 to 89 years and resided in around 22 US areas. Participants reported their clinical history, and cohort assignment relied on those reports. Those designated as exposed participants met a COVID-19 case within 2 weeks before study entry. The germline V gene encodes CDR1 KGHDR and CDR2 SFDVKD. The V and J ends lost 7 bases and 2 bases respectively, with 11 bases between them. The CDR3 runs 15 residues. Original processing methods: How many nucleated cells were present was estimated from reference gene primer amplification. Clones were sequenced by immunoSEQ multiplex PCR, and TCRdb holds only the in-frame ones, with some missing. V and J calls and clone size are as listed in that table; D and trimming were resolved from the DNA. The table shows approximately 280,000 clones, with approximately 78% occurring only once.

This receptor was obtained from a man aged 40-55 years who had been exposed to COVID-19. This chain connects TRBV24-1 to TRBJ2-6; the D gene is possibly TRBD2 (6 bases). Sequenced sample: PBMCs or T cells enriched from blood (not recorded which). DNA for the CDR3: TGTGCCACCAGGGGGACGGGGGCTGGGGCCAACGTCCTGACTTTC. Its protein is CATRGTGAGANVLTF.